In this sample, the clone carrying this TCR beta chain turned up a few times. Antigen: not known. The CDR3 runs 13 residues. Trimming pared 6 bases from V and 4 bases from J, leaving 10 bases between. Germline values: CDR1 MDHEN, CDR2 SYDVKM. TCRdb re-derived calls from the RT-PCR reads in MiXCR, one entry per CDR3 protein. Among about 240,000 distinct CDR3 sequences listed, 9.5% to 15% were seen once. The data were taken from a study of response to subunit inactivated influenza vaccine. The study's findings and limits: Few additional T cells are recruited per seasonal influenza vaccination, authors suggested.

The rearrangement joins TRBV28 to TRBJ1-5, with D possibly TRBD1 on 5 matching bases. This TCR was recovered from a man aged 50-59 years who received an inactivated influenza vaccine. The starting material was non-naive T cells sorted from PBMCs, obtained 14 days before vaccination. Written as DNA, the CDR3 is TGTGCCAGCAGGGAACAGGAAAATCAGCCCCAGCATTTT. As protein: CASREQENQPQHF. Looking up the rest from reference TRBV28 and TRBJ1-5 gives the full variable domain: DVKVTQSSRYLVKRTGEKVFLECVQDMDHENMFWYRQDPGLGLRLIYFSYDVKMKEKGDIPEGYSVSREKKERFSLILESASTNQTSMYLCASREQENQPQHFGDGTRLSIL.